This passage covers 13 T cell receptor beta chains from one sample sequenced in a study of a mutant IDH1 vaccine in newly diagnosed glioma. These receptors' targets are unknown. Time point here: week 11, during vaccination. Vaccination comprised doses that each held 300 ug of mutant IDH1 20-mer peptide, plus topical imiquimod. Here immunoSEQ multiplex PCR was the method, and the copy in TCRdb shows in-frame clones only, minus some. Found here are about 130,000 clones, roughly 78% of them singletons; the top ten hold around 5.5%. This specimen was PBMCs, taken from a glioma patient whose treatment included an IDH1 peptide vaccine. Source of these receptors: a man between 40 and 49 years old with glioma.

The V gene is TRBV7-3, the J gene TRBJ2-7, with D maybe TRBD1 (5 bases). The CDR3 spans 14 residues. Looked up from germline, CDR1 is SGHTA and CDR2 is FQGTGA. Between the trimmed V and J ends, which lost 5 bases and 0 bases, there was a span of 11 bases. CDR3 in DNA: TGTGCCAGCAGCCCCGACAGTAACTCCTACGAGCAGTACTTC. Protein sequence: CASSPDSNSYEQYF.

With respect to this clone: At one end, the junction sequence differs from germline, possibly due to a read error. The chain recombines TRBV25-1 with TRBJ2-4; 11 nucleotides match TRBD1. The germline gives CDR1 MGHDK, CDR2 SYGVNS. This CDR3 is built from 13 residues. The CDR3 is CASSEPGQGGFFF. The CDR3 nucleotides read TGTGCCAGCAGTGAACCGGGACAGGGGGGTTTTTTCTTC. Full variable domain (remainder filled in from reference TRBV25-1 and TRBJ2-4): EADIYQTPRYLVIGTGKKITLECSQTMGHDKMYWYQQDPGMELHLIHYSYGVNSTEKGDLSSESTVSRIRTEHFPLTLESARPSHTSQYLCASSEPGQGGFFFGAGTRLSVL.

The chain joins TRBV5-4 to TRBJ2-7; 7 bases fit TRBD1. The CDR3 extends over 15 amino acids. V was clipped by 3 bases and J by 3 bases; unmatched bases: 9. Germline lookup yields CDR1 SGHNT and CDR2 YYREEE (reference sequence). CDR3 nucleotide sequence: TGTGCCAGCAGCTCGACAGGGTTGGCCATCTACGAGCAGTACTTC. It yields the protein CASSSTGLAIYEQYF.

The chain is built from TRBV9 and TRBJ1-2; D perhaps matches TRBD1 (5 bases). With 0 bases removed from V and 1 base from J, the gap between germline ends came to 19 bases. The CDR3 spans 18 residues. Germline loops: CDR1 SGDLS, CDR2 YYNGEE. CDR3 sequence reads: CASSVGPRDPPHNYGYTF. The DNA of the CDR3 is TGTGCCAGCAGCGTAGGACCCCGGGACCCCCCACATAACTATGGCTACACCTTC.

The rearrangement uses TRBV11-2 and TRBJ2-7; D uncertain. The germline V gene has CDR1 SGHAT and CDR2 FQNNGV. CDR3 length equals 13 residues. Trimming cost V 0 bases and J 6 bases, with 9 bases left between them. This chain's CDR3 is CASSLDPSAEQYF. CDR3 coding DNA: TGTGCCAGCAGCTTAGACCCATCGGCCGAGCAGTACTTC.

The chain joins TRBV2 to TRBJ2-3, with D possibly matching TRBD1 (5 bases). Trimming removed 7 bases from V and 1 base from J, with 6 bases in between. The CDR3 runs to 12 residues. The germline V gene has CDR1 SNHLY and CDR2 FYNNEI. The CDR3 is CASTRGTDTQYF. The CDR3 DNA sequence: TGTGCCAGCACCAGGGGCACAGATACGCAGTATTTT. Variable domain in full (rest from reference TRBV2 and TRBJ2-3): EPEVTQTPSHQVTQMGQEVILRCVPISNHLYFYWYRQILGQKVEFLVSFYNNEISEKSEIFDDQFSVERPDGSNFTLKIRSTKLEDSAMYFCASTRGTDTQYFGPGTRLTVL.

The chain couples TRBV6-1 to TRBJ1-5; the D gene is possibly TRBD1 (6 bases). With 4 bases removed from V and 4 bases from J, the gap between germline ends came to 14 bases. Germline V gene sequence: CDR1 MNHNS, CDR2 SASEGT. CDR3 size: 15 residues. DNA for the CDR3: TGTGCCAGCAGTGTACTCGGGACACATAATCAGCCCCAGCATTTT. Translating gives CASSVLGTHNQPQHF.

This chain links TRBV2 with TRBJ1-6; D uncertain. V lost 2 bases and J 11 bases, leaving 19 bases between the germline ends. CDR1 is SNHLY, CDR2 FYNNEI, per germline. The CDR3 consists of 16 residues. The CDR3 DNA reads as TGTGCCAGCAGTGAACCCGTGGGAGGGTGGTCCCCACCCCTCCACTTT. It is translated as CASSEPVGGWSPPLHF.

The rearrangement links TRBV19 to TRBJ2-1, with 9 bases identical to TRBD1. With 5 bases clipped from V and 4 bases from J, the junction kept 6 bases outside the gene matches. Germline assignment: CDR1 LNHDA and CDR2 SQIVND (reference sequence). The length of the CDR3 is 15 residues. CDR3 DNA sequence: TGTGCCAGTAGTCCCGACAGGGGGGCATACAATGAGCAGTTCTTC. Translation gives CASSPDRGAYNEQFF.

The V call is TRBV5-1, the J call TRBJ2-5, with D possibly matching TRBD2 (6 bases). The CDR3 length is 16 residues. Trimming stripped 0 bases from V and 5 bases from J, with 17 bases between. CDR1 is SGHRS, CDR2 YFSETQ, per germline. The CDR3 protein is CASSLGPGDGGETQYF. CDR3 nucleotides: TGCGCCAGCAGCTTGGGTCCCGGGGACGGAGGGGAGACCCAGTACTTC.

DNA for the CDR3: TGTGCCAGCAGGGCCGGGACAGGGGGCCCTCAGCCCCAGCATTTT. Protein product: CASRAGTGGPQPQHF. The chain combines TRBV2 with TRBJ1-5; the match to TRBD1 covers 12 bases. Germline V gene sequence: CDR1 SNHLY, CDR2 FYNNEI. V shed 6 bases and J 6 bases; nucleotides not matched to a gene: 6. The CDR3 consists of 15 residues.

V usage is TRBV13 and J usage is TRBJ1-2; possible D gene TRBD1, 5 bases. This CDR3 is built from 15 residues. Trimming removed 5 bases from V and 2 bases from J, with 15 bases in between. The V gene's germline CDR1 is PRHDT and CDR2 FYEKMQ (reference sequence). The CDR3 region has the DNA TGTGCCAGCAGCCCGCTGACAGCTCCAAACTATGGCTACACCTTC. Encoded protein: CASSPLTAPNYGYTF.

V usage is TRBV28 and J usage is TRBJ2-2; TRBD1 agrees at 7 bases. CDR3 length: 16 amino acids. CDR1 MDHEN and CDR2 SYDVKM come from the germline V gene. V was pared by 5 bases and J by 1 base, with 7 bases of the junction left unmatched. The CDR3 nucleotides read TGTGCCAGCAGTCCGTCTGGGACAGTGAACACCGGGGAGCTGTTTTTT. Encoded protein: CASSPSGTVNTGELFF. The entire variable domain, with the rest obtained from reference TRBV28 and TRBJ2-2, is as follows: DVKVTQSSRYLVKRTGEKVFLECVQDMDHENMFWYRQDPGLGLRLIYFSYDVKMKEKGDIPEGYSVSREKKERFSLILESASTNQTSMYLCASSPSGTVNTGELFFGEGSRLTVL.